The 22 T cell receptor beta chains below were found in one sample sequenced in a study of CD8 T cells in ankylosing spondylitis. TCRdb called the 5' RACE reads again in MiXCR, with one record for every CDR3 protein. The data contain roughly 220,000 distinct CDR3 sequences, 10% of them singletons. The specimen sequenced was blood, either unsorted or a sorted T cell fraction (not recorded which). The receptors shown here come from a male donor with ankylosing spondylitis or in good health (not recorded which).

This clonotype was recorded a few times. The V and J genes are TRBV27 and TRBJ2-7; weak D call: TRBD1 (6 bases). Germline V gene data show CDR1 as MNHEY and CDR2 as SMNVEV (reference sequence). The CDR3 spans 14 residues. The V gene lost 0 bases and the J gene lost 3 bases, with 9 bases spanning the gap. CDR3 in DNA: TGTGCCAGCAGTTTATCCCAGGGGAACTACGAGCAGTACTTC. The encoded protein is CASSLSQGNYEQYF.

Details on this clonotype: Given a much more abundant clone one base away, this may be a read error. V and J are TRBV12-3 or TRBV12-4 and TRBJ1-3; D not resolved. The CDR3 sequence is 13 residues long. Trimming stripped 9 bases from V and 0 bases from J, with 9 bases between. The CDR3, as DNA: TGTGCCAGTACGGACGGCTCTGGAAACACCATATATTTT. This encodes CASTDGSGNTIYF.

This clonotype has a count of ten or more. The gene calls are TRBV18 and TRBJ2-7, with D unresolved. This CDR3 has 14 residues. V was clipped by 3 bases and J by 7 bases, with 16 bases between them. Germline assignment: CDR1 KGHSH and CDR2 LQKENI. The CDR3 coding sequence is TGTGCCAGCTCACCTCCTACTCCGGCTCTGGAGCAGTACTTC. This codes for CASSPPTPALEQYF.

This clonotype was observed many times. The rearrangement links TRBV5-1 to TRBJ2-4, with a possible D match to TRBD1 (6 bases). The germline gives CDR1 SGHRS, CDR2 YFSETQ. The V and J ends lost 2 bases and 1 base respectively, with 13 bases between them. There are 16 residues in the CDR3. DNA of the CDR3: TGCGCCAGCAGCTTAGGACAGTTCCTTGCCAAAAACATTCAGTACTTC. As protein: CASSLGQFLAKNIQYF.

This clonotype was seen repeatedly, ten times or more. The chain has TRBV7-3 and TRBJ1-1; D perhaps matches TRBD1 (5 bases). Germline assignment: CDR1 SGHTA and CDR2 FQGTGA. CDR3 length equals 16 residues. Trimming removed 5 bases from V and 3 bases from J, with 19 bases in between. CDR3 sequence: CASSPLGQGADTEAFF. CDR3 sequence (DNA): TGTGCCAGCAGCCCTCTTGGGCAGGGCGCGGACACTGAAGCTTTCTTT.

This clonotype was picked up many times. V gene TRBV6-2 or TRBV6-3 combines with J gene TRBJ2-2, with D possibly matching TRBD2 (5 bases). Trimming took off 5 bases at V and 2 bases at J, with 9 bases between the two ends. The germline V gene has CDR1 MNHEY and CDR2 SVGEGT. The CDR3 runs 14 residues. The CDR3 region is CASSQDFNTGELFF. The CDR3 DNA is TGTGCCAGCAGTCAGGACTTTAACACCGGGGAGCTGTTTTTT.

This clonotype was counted only a few times. The chain links TRBV28 to TRBJ2-5; perhaps D is TRBD1 or TRBD2 (6 bases each). This CDR3 contains 16 residues. Germline V gives CDR1 MDHEN, CDR2 SYDVKM. V dropped 7 bases and J dropped 10 bases, with 28 bases sitting between them. CDR3 sequence: CASTLSGAVSGMRQYF. DNA of the CDR3: TGTGCCAGCACGCTTTCGGGGGCCGTTTCGGGGATGCGCCAGTACTTC. The full variable domain, its missing parts supplied by reference TRBV28 and TRBJ2-5, is DVKVTQSSRYLVKRTGEKVFLECVQDMDHENMFWYRQDPGLGLRLIYFSYDVKMKEKGDIPEGYSVSREKKERFSLILESASTNQTSMYLCASTLSGAVSGMRQYFGPGTRLLVL.

This clonotype was observed many times. The gene calls are TRBV12-3 or TRBV12-4 and TRBJ1-6; D is uncertain. Trimming cost V 4 bases and J 7 bases, with 8 bases left between them. This CDR3 comprises 13 residues. The CDR3 here is CASSWSENSPLHF. CDR3 sequence (DNA): TGTGCCAGCAGTTGGTCAGAAAATTCACCCCTCCACTTT.

The chain joins TRBV7-2 to TRBJ2-5, with a weak D call TRBD1 (6 bases). The CDR3 length is 16 residues. Trimming removed 5 bases at V and 2 bases at J, with 18 bases between. Looked up from germline, CDR1 is SGHTA and CDR2 is FQGNSA. The CDR3 nucleotides are TGTGCCAGCAGCACGAACCTAGGGGGAGCGCAAGAGACCCAGTACTTC. Its translation: CASSTNLGGAQETQYF.

With regard to this clonotype: A much more abundant neighbour one base away suggests this may be a read error. This sequence joins TRBV7-3 and TRBJ2-7, with D possibly called TRBD1 or TRBD2 (6 bases each). The CDR3 runs 15 residues. Germline-derived CDR1 and CDR2 are SGHTA and FQGTGA. The CDR3 protein is CAGSLSPGARNEQYF. The CDR3 DNA reads as TGTGCCGGCAGCTTATCCCCGGGGGCAAGAAACGAGCAGTACTTC. Variable domain in full (rest from reference TRBV7-3 and TRBJ2-7): GAGVSQTPSNKVTEKGKYVELRCDPISGHTALYWYRQSLGQGPEFLIYFQGTGAADDSGLPNDRFFAVRPEGSVSTLKIQRTERGDSAVYLCAGSLSPGARNEQYFGPGTRLTVT.

This clonotype was seen at least ten times. The DNA of the CDR3 is TGTGCCAGCAGTTCGGGCAGCTTAATCACCGGGGAGCTGTTTTTT. Translating gives CASSSGSLITGELFF. The chain is built from TRBV12-3 or TRBV12-4 and TRBJ2-2; D remains ambiguous. The CDR3 spans 15 residues. V lost 4 bases, J lost 4 bases, and 13 bases lay in between.

This clonotype was observed many times. This chain uses TRBV20-1 with TRBJ2-7; D remains ambiguous. V was shortened by 0 bases and J by 6 bases, with 21 bases between the two germline ends. Germline values: CDR1 DFQATT, CDR2 SNEGSKA (reference sequence). CDR3 size: 16 residues. The CDR3 loop reads CSARDGSREQMSEQYF. CDR3 nucleotides: TGCAGTGCTAGAGATGGAAGCAGAGAACAGATGAGCGAGCAGTACTTC.

This clonotype was seen repeatedly, ten times or more. V is TRBV3-1 and J is TRBJ2-3, with D unclear. CDR1 is LGHDT, CDR2 YNNKEL, per germline (reference sequence). V gave up 1 base and J gave up 4 bases, with 9 bases separating them. The CDR3 spans 14 residues. The CDR3 loop reads CASSQGLDADTQYF. The CDR3, as DNA: TGTGCCAGCAGCCAAGGTCTTGACGCAGATACGCAGTATTTT.

This clonotype was recorded many times. V gene TRBV18 combines with J gene TRBJ1-1, with D unclear. This CDR3 is built from 13 residues. V was cut by 0 bases and J by 6 bases, with 8 bases left in between. Germline V lookup: CDR1 KGHSH, CDR2 LQKENI. Written as DNA, the CDR3 is TGTGCCAGCTCACCACCTGCCCACTCTGAAGCTTTCTTT. Translated: CASSPPAHSEAFF. The whole variable domain, remainder taken from reference TRBV18 and TRBJ1-1, is NAGVMQNPRHLVRRRGQEARLRCSPMKGHSHVYWYRQLPEEGLKFMVYLQKENIIDESGMPKERFSAEFPKEGPSILRIQQVVRGDSAAYFCASSPPAHSEAFFGQGTRLTVV.

This clonotype has ten or more counts. The J gene is TRBJ2-2, the V gene TRBV29-1; D is undetermined. The germline V gene has CDR1 SQVTM and CDR2 ANQGSEA. Between the trimmed V and J ends, which lost 8 bases and 0 bases, there was a span of 4 bases. The CDR3 runs 11 residues. CDR3 sequence (DNA): TGCAGCTGTGCGAACACCGGGGAGCTGTTTTTT. Amino acid sequence: CSCANTGELFF.

This clonotype was seen only a few times. The chain recombines TRBV7-8 with TRBJ2-5; 13 bases fit TRBD2. Germline V CDR1 and CDR2: SGHVS, FQNEAQ. The CDR3 runs to 15 residues. V trimming: 7 bases; J trimming: 6 bases; junction bases outside the gene matches: 8. The CDR3 coding sequence is TGTGCCAGCACCGTGACTAGCGGGGGGACCCAGACCCAGTACTTC. Its protein product is CASTVTSGGTQTQYF.

This clonotype was observed at least ten times. The rearrangement uses TRBV7-9 and TRBJ2-1; 11 nucleotides line up with TRBD2. Germline CDR1 SEHNR, CDR2 FQNEAQ (reference sequence). The CDR3 runs 16 residues. V was pared by 3 bases and J by 2 bases, with 3 bases of the junction left unmatched. This CDR3 reads CASSLRSGGAYNEQFF. In nucleotides, the CDR3 is TGTGCCAGCAGCTTGCGTAGCGGGGGGGCCTACAATGAGCAGTTCTTC.

This clonotype was counted many times. The chain is built from TRBV5-1 and TRBJ2-7; 10 bases map to TRBD1. With 0 bases clipped from V and 4 bases from J, the junction kept 1 base outside the gene matches. Germline V gene lookup returns CDR1 SGHRS and CDR2 YFSETQ. This CDR3 comprises 14 residues. The CDR3 region has the DNA TGCGCCAGCAGCTTGGGACAGGGGGCTTACGAGCAGTACTTC. Protein sequence: CASSLGQGAYEQYF. The variable domain in full, with the rest retrieved from reference TRBV5-1 and TRBJ2-7, is KAGVTQTPRYLIKTRGQQVTLSCSPISGHRSVSWYQQTPGQGLQFLFEYFSETQRNKGNFPGRFSGRQFSNSRSEMNVSTLELGDSALYLCASSLGQGAYEQYFGPGTRLTVT.

The chain carries TRBV11-1 and TRBJ1-2, with a weak D call TRBD1 (6 bases). The germline V gene has CDR1 SGHAT and CDR2 FQDESV (reference sequence). The V and J ends lost 3 bases and 1 base respectively, with 21 bases between them. The CDR3 contains 18 residues. The chain's CDR3 is CASSFPQQRAGDNYGYTF. The CDR3 DNA reads as TGTGCCAGCAGCTTTCCCCAACAGAGGGCAGGGGATAACTATGGCTACACCTTC.

This clonotype was seen a few times. The chain couples TRBV29-1 to TRBJ2-1; the D is unclear. Germline V gene data show CDR1 as SQVTM and CDR2 as ANQGSEA. The germline V and J ends were trimmed by 3 bases and 0 bases, with 9 bases remaining between them. The CDR3 totals 14 residues. Here the CDR3 reads CSVEVGFSYNEQFF. CDR3 DNA sequence: TGCAGCGTTGAGGTAGGGTTCTCCTACAATGAGCAGTTCTTC.

This clonotype was observed a few times. This chain links TRBV7-6 with TRBJ2-7, with a weak D call TRBD1 (5 bases). In germline, CDR1 is SGHVS, CDR2 FNYEAQ. Trimming shortened V by 5 bases and J by 4 bases, and 12 bases separated the two germline ends. The CDR3 runs 13 residues. The DNA of the CDR3 is TGTGCCAGCAGCCAGGGCCCAGGGTACGAGCAGTACTTC. It yields the protein CASSQGPGYEQYF. Full variable domain (remainder filled in from reference TRBV7-6 and TRBJ2-7): GAGVSQSPRYKVTKRGQDVALRCDPISGHVSLYWYRQALGQGPEFLTYFNYEAQQDKSGLPNDRFSAERPEGSISTLTIQRTEQRDSAMYRCASSQGPGYEQYFGPGTRLTVT.

This clonotype was counted at least ten times. V and J are TRBV20-1 and TRBJ2-7; the D gene is possibly TRBD2 (5 bases). CDR3 length: 14 residues. V lost 1 base and J 6 bases, leaving 16 bases between the germline ends. Germline loops: CDR1 DFQATT, CDR2 SNEGSKA (reference sequence). As DNA, the CDR3 is TGCAGTGCTAGAGGCGACGGGGTCGATGGCGAGCAGTACTTC. Residues: CSARGDGVDGEQYF.